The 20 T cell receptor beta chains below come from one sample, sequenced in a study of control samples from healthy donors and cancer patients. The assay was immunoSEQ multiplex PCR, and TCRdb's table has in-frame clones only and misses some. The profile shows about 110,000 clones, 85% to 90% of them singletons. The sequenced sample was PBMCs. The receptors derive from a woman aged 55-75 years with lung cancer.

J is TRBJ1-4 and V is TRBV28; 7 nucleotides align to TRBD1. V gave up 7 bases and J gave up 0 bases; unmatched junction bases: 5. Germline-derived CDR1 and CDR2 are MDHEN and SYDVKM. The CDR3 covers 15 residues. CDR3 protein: CASNTGDTTNEKLFF. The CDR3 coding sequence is TGTGCCAGCAATACAGGGGACACAACTAATGAAAAACTGTTTTTT.

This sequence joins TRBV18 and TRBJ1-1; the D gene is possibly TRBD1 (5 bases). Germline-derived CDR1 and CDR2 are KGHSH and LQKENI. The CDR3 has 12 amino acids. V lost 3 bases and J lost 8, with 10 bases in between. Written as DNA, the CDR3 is TGTGCCAGCTCACCCCAGGGTTCCGAAGCTTTCTTT. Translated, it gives CASSPQGSEAFF.

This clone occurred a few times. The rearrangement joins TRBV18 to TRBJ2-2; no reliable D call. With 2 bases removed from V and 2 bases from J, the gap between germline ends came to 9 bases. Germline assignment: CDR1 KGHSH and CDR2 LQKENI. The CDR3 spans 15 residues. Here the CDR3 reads CASSPFRRNTGELFF. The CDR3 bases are TGTGCCAGCTCACCATTTCGGCGAAACACCGGGGAGCTGTTTTTT.

This CDR3 is CASTPGGHGEKLFF. The CDR3 DNA reads TGTGCCAGCACCCCCGGAGGGCATGGTGAAAAACTGTTTTTT. The genes are TRBV25-1 and TRBJ1-4; D unclear. Germline values: CDR1 MGHDK, CDR2 SYGVNS. Trimming left V 7 bases short and J 7 bases short, with 16 bases between. CDR3 length equals 14 residues.

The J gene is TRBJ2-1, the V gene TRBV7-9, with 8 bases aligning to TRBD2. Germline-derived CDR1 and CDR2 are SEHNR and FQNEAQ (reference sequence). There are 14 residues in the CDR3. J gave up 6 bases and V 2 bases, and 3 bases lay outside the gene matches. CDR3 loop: CASSLKREINEQFF. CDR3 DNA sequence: TGTGCCAGCAGCTTAAAGCGGGAGATCAATGAGCAGTTCTTC.

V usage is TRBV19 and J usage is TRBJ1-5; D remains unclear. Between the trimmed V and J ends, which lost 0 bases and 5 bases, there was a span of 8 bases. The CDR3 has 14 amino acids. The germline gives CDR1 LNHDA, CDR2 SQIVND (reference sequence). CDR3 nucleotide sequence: TGTGCCAGTAGTATAGATGGGAGGCATCAGCCCCAGCATTTT. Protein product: CASSIDGRHQPQHF.

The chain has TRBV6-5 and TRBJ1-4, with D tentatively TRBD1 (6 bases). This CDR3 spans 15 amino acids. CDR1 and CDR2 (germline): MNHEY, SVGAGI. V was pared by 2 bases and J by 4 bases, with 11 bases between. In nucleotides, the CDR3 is TGTGCCAGCAGTTACACTACAGGGATTAATGAAAAACTGTTTTTT. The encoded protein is CASSYTTGINEKLFF.

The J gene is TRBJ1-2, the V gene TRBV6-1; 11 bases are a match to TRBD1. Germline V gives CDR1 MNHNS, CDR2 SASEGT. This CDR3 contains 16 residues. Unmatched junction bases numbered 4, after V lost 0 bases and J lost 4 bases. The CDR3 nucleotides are TGTGCCAGCAGTGAAGCGGACAGGGGGCTGCGCTATGGCTACACCTTC. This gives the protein CASSEADRGLRYGYTF.

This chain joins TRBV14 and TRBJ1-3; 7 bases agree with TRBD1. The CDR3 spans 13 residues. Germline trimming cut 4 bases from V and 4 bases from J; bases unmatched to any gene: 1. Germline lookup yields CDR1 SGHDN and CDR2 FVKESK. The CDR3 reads CASSPDRGNTIYF. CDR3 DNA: TGTGCCAGCAGCCCGGACAGGGGAAACACCATATATTTT. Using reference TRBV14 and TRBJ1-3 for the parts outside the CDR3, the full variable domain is EAGVTQFPSHSVIEKGQTVTLRCDPISGHDNLYWYRRVMGKEIKFLLHFVKESKQDESGMPNNRFLAERTGGTYSTLKVQPAELEDSGVYFCASSPDRGNTIYFGEGSWLTVV.

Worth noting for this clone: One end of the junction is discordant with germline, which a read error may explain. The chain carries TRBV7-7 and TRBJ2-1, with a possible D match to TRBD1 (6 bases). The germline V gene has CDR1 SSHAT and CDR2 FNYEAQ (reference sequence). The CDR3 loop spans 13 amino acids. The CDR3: CASSRDIREEQFF. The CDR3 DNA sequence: TGTGCTAGCAGCCGGGACATTCGTGAGGAGCAGTTCTTC.

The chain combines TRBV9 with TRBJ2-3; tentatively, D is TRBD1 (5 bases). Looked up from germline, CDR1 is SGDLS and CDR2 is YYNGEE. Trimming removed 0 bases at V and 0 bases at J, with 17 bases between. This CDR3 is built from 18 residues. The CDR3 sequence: CASSVEDISTPSTDTQYF. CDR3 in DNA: TGTGCCAGCAGCGTAGAGGACATAAGCACTCCTAGCACAGATACGCAGTATTTT.

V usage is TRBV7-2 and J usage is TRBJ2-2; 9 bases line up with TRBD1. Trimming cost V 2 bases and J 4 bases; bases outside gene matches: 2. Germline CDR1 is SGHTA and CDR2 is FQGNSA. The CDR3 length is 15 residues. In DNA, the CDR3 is TGTGCCAGCAGCTTAATGGGACAGGGCACCGGGGAGCTGTTTTTT. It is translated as CASSLMGQGTGELFF. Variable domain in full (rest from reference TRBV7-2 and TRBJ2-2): GAGVSQSPSNKVTEKGKDVELRCDPISGHTALYWYRQSLGQGLEFLIYFQGNSAPDKSGLPSDRFSAERTGGSVSTLTIQRTQQEDSAVYLCASSLMGQGTGELFFGEGSRLTVL.

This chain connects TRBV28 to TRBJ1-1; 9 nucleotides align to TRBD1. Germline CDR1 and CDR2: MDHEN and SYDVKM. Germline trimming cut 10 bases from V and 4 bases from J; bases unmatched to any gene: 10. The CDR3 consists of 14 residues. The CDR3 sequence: CATLRTGVATEAFF. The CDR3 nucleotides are TGTGCCACTTTGCGGACAGGGGTGGCCACTGAAGCTTTCTTT. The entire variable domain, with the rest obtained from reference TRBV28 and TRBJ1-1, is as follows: DVKVTQSSRYLVKRTGEKVFLECVQDMDHENMFWYRQDPGLGLRLIYFSYDVKMKEKGDIPEGYSVSREKKERFSLILESASTNQTSMYLCATLRTGVATEAFFGQGTRLTVV.

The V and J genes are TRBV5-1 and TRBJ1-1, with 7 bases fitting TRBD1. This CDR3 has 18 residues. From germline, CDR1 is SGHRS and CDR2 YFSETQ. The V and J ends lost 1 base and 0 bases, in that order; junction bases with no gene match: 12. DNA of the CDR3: TGCGCCAGCAGCTTGAGGGGGCACGACATCGTCATGAACACTGAAGCTTTCTTT. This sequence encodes CASSLRGHDIVMNTEAFF.

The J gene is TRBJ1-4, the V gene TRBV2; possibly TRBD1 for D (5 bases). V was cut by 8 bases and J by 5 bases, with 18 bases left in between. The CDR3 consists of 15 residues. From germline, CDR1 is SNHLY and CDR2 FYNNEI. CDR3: CASGDAYAGNEKLFF. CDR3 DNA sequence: TGTGCCAGCGGAGACGCATACGCAGGGAATGAAAAACTGTTTTTT.

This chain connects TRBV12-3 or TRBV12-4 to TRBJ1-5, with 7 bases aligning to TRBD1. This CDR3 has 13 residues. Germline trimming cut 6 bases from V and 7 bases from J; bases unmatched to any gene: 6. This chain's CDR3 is CASRLRGEQPQHF. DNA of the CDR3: TGTGCCAGCAGGCTCAGGGGGGAACAGCCCCAGCATTTT.

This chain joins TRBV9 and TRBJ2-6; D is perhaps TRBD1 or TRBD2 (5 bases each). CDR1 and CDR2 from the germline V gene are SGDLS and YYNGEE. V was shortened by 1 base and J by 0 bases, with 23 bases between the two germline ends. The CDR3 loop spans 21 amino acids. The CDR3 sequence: CASSVRRPTAFRPSGANVLTF. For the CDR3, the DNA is TGTGCCAGCAGCGTACGGAGGCCGACAGCCTTCCGACCCTCTGGGGCCAACGTCCTGACTTTC.

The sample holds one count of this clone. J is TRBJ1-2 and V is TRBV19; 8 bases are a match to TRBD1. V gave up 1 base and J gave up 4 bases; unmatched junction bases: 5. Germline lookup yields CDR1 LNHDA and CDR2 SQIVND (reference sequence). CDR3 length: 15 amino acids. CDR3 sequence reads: CASSIGNRGIYGYTF. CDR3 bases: TGTGCCAGTAGTATAGGGAACAGGGGGATCTATGGCTACACCTTC.

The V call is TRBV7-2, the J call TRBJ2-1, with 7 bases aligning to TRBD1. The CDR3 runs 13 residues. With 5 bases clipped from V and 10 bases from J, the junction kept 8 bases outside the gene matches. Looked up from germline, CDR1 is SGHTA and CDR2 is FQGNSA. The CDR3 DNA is TGTGCCAGCAGCGGGACAGTCCTAACAGAGCAGTTCTTC. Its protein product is CASSGTVLTEQFF.

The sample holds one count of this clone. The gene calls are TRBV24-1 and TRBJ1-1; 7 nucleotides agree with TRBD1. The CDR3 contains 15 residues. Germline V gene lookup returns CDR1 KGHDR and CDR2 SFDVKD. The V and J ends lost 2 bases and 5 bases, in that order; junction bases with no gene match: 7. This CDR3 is CATSDSRRGQTEAFF. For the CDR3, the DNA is TGTGCCACCAGTGATTCACGGAGGGGGCAAACTGAAGCTTTCTTT.